Below are 12 T cell receptor beta chains sequenced from a single sample in a study of regulatory T cells in long-lasting Graves disease. Time point meaning: newly diagnosed GD, antithyroid drugs for less than 3 months. Extracted RNA from PBMCs served as the source of the TCR library. Assembly of TCR beta libraries relied on iRepertoire HTBI primers together with Arm-PCR of CDR3 regions. MiXCR, applied by TCRdb to the multiplex PCR reads, yields one record per CDR3 protein. The repertoire holds roughly 500,000 distinct CDR3 sequences, less than 15% seen once, with over 7.5% in the top ten. These data were also reused for a study on T cells in Graves' hyperthyroidism and ophthalmopathy.

The specimen was peripheral blood mononuclear cells (PBMCs), collected at new diagnosis, from a patient treated with antithyroid drugs. Receptors originate from a man aged 25-45 years with Graves disease.

This clonotype was observed at least ten times. The rearrangement uses TRBV12-3 or TRBV12-4 and TRBJ2-3; the D gene is possibly TRBD1 (6 bases). V was cut by 5 bases and J by 8 bases, with 14 bases left in between. The CDR3 totals 13 residues. This chain's CDR3 is CASSKSTGGTQYF. CDR3 bases: TGTGCCAGCAGTAAATCGACAGGTGGTACGCAGTATTTT.

This clonotype was recorded many times. This chain joins TRBV6-1 and TRBJ2-7; D not certain. Trimming took 7 bases from V and 0 from J, leaving 13 bases between them. This CDR3 comprises 14 residues. From germline, CDR1 is MNHNS and CDR2 SASEGT. The CDR3 here is CASKKSRPSYEQYF. CDR3 DNA: TGTGCCAGCAAAAAGTCTCGTCCCTCCTACGAGCAGTACTTC.

This clonotype was picked up many times. V gene TRBV7-2 combines with J gene TRBJ2-3; D remains ambiguous. V dropped 5 bases and J dropped 5 bases, with 14 bases sitting between them. The length of the CDR3 is 14 residues. The germline CDR1 and CDR2 sequences are SGHTA and FQGNSA. The CDR3 DNA reads TGTGCCAGCAGCCCCCCCCCCACGGGAGATACGCAGTATTTT. Translated, it gives CASSPPPTGDTQYF.

About this clonotype itself: A clone one base away is much larger, so this may be a read error. This rearrangement joins TRBV15 to TRBJ1-5; TRBD1 agrees at 7 bases. Germline V lookup: CDR1 LNHNV, CDR2 YYDKDF (reference sequence). This CDR3 has 17 residues. The CDR3, as DNA: TGTGCCACCAGCCCTTTTACGACAGGGATTAGCAATCAGTCCCAGCATTTT. The encoded protein is CATSPFTTGISNQSQHF.

This clonotype was counted at least ten times. The gene calls are TRBV6-5 and TRBJ2-2; D is uncertain. The ends were cut back, 4 bases at V and 3 bases at J, with 9 bases in the middle. Looked up from germline, CDR1 is MNHEY and CDR2 is SVGAGI. The CDR3 consists of 14 residues. CDR3 nucleotides: TGTGCCAGCAGTTTCGGAGCAGACACCGGGGAGCTGTTTTTT. It translates to CASSFGADTGELFF.

This clonotype came up many times. The CDR3 region is CASSGLAGDTGELFF. The CDR3 DNA reads TGTGCCAGCAGTGGACTAGCGGGAGACACCGGGGAGCTGTTTTTT. This chain uses TRBV6-1 with TRBJ2-2, with 12 bases lining up with TRBD2. CDR1 and CDR2 (germline): MNHNS, SASEGT. V was pared by 4 bases and J by 3 bases, with 0 bases of the junction left unmatched. The CDR3 extends over 15 amino acids.

In its sample, this clonotype was seen many times. The chain is built from TRBV6-9 and TRBJ1-5, with D uncertain. V dropped 3 bases and J dropped 6 bases, with 15 bases sitting between them. CDR3 length: 15 amino acids. Per the germline V gene, CDR1 is MNHGY and CDR2 is SVAAGI. CDR3 DNA sequence: TGTGCCAGCAGTTACTCCGGGGAGGTGGGTCAGCCCCAGCATTTT. This codes for CASSYSGEVGQPQHF.

About this clonotype itself: This sequence may be a read error, since a much larger clone differs from it by one base. The chain joins TRBV20-1 to TRBJ1-5, with D possibly being TRBD1 (6 bases). V was pared by 3 bases and J by 3 bases, with 15 bases between. CDR1 and CDR2 (germline): DFQATT, SNEGSKA (reference sequence). This CDR3 is built from 15 residues. CDR3 bases: TGCAGTGCTAGGCTCACGGGGGGCTTCAATCAGCCCCAGCATTTT. It specifies CSARLTGGFNQPQHF.

A word on this clonotype: A much larger clone lies one base from this, so it may be a read error. The chain employs TRBV5-1 and TRBJ1-1; no firm D call. The germline CDR1 and CDR2 sequences are SGHRS and YFSETQ. The CDR3 spans 14 residues. The CDR3 is CASSLALGNTGAFF. For the CDR3, the DNA is TGCGCCAGCAGCTTGGCATTAGGGAACACTGGAGCTTTCTTT.

Many counts were recorded for this clonotype. The genes are TRBV20-1 and TRBJ1-5, with 8 bases matching TRBD1. This CDR3 spans 14 amino acids. V gave up 2 bases and J gave up 5 bases; unmatched junction bases: 5. CDR1 and CDR2 from the germline V gene are DFQATT and SNEGSKA (reference sequence). Here the CDR3 DNA reads TGCAGTGCTAGAAGGGGGACAGGTTATCAGCCCCAGCATTTT. Translated: CSARRGTGYQPQHF.

The chain links TRBV20-1 to TRBJ2-3, with D tentatively TRBD1 (6 bases). The V gene's germline CDR1 is DFQATT and CDR2 SNEGSKA (reference sequence). Trimming stripped 3 bases from V and 2 bases from J, with 18 bases between. The CDR3 loop spans 16 amino acids. Written as DNA, the CDR3 is TGCAGTGCTAGGGGGCCCAATAGGGGGTACACAGATACGCAGTATTTT. This sequence encodes CSARGPNRGYTDTQYF.

About this clonotype itself: This may stem from a read error, because a much larger clone lies one nucleotide away. The missing conserved phenylalanine or tryptophan at the end of this CDR3 makes a read error likely. The rearrangement uses TRBV28 and TRBJ1-5; TRBD1 might be the D (5 bases). The length of the CDR3 is 14 residues. Germline V gene data show CDR1 as MDHEN and CDR2 as SYDVKM. V was cut by 4 bases and J by 3 bases, with 10 bases left in between. The CDR3 here is CASSSSGPNQPQHL. The CDR3 coding sequence is TGTGCCAGCAGTTCCTCAGGGCCCAATCAGCCCCAGCATTTG.